The 4 T cell receptor beta chains in this list originate from one sample, sequenced in a study of blood T cell repertoires in COVID-19. Data came from immunoSEQ multiplex PCR; TCRdb stores just in-frame clones and leaves some out. The data contain more than 95,000 clones, 79% of them singletons. Sequenced: peripheral blood. The receptors shown here come from a man aged 40-49 years with active or convalescent COVID-19.

The J gene is TRBJ1-6, the V gene TRBV28; 7 nucleotides align to TRBD1. The trim removed 6 bases at V and 7 bases at J, leaving 12 bases unmatched. Germline V gene data show CDR1 as MDHEN and CDR2 as SYDVKM. This CDR3 is built from 16 residues. The CDR3 loop is CASSLSGGRPNSPLHF. In DNA form, the CDR3 reads TGTGCCAGCAGCCTCTCAGGGGGTCGCCCCAATTCACCCCTCCACTTT.

The chain combines TRBV15 with TRBJ2-7; 9 positions agree with TRBD1. CDR1 is LNHNV, CDR2 YYDKDF, per germline (reference sequence). CDR3 length equals 17 residues. After removal of 0 bases from V and 3 bases from J, the junction contained 9 bases not matched to a gene. The CDR3 here is CATSRDLGDRVRYEQYF. The CDR3, as DNA: TGTGCCACCAGCAGAGATTTGGGGGACAGGGTTCGCTACGAGCAGTACTTC.

The rearrangement joins TRBV24-1 to TRBJ2-1; a weak D match, TRBD2 (6 bases). The germline CDR1 and CDR2 sequences are KGHDR and SFDVKD. The CDR3 is 16 residues long. The ends were cut back, 2 bases at V and 4 bases at J, with 14 bases in the middle. CDR3 in amino acids: CATSDSGRERYNEQFF. CDR3 sequence (DNA): TGTGCCACCAGTGATTCGGGACGGGAGAGGTACAATGAGCAGTTCTTC.

This clone was recorded once. Other DNA sequences in this specimen translate into the identical CDR3. The chain combines TRBV19 with TRBJ2-2; D is unresolved. The ends were cut back, 4 bases at V and 5 bases at J, with 5 bases in the middle. This CDR3 comprises 12 residues. Germline V lookup: CDR1 LNHDA, CDR2 SQIVND (reference sequence). The CDR3 DNA sequence: TGTGCCAGTAGTACCTTAACCGGGGAGCTGTTTTTT. This sequence encodes CASSTLTGELFF.